This TCR beta chain was profiled in a study of blood T cell repertoires in COVID-19. Study-wide context: PBMCs, B-cell-depleted T cells, or T cells were the source of the cDNA or gDNA that made up the material.

The CDR3 is made up of 15 amino acids. Germline CDR1 and CDR2: SGDLS and YYNGEE. The V and J ends lost 5 bases and 3 bases, in that order; junction bases with no gene match: 10. Methods used by the authors: Estimated nucleated cell counts came from reference gene primer amplification. Method: immunoSEQ multiplex PCR; TCRdb's copy keeps in-frame clones and lacks some. That table furnishes V, J and clone size, whereas the DNA furnished D and trimming. This sample has about 74,000 clones, with 80% to 85% found just once. The sample taken for sequencing was peripheral blood. This sequence originates from a man between 50 and 59 years old with active COVID-19. This chain links TRBV9 with TRBJ2-5, with TRBD2 identical over 7 bases. The CDR3 sequence is CASSLWAGEEETQYF. The CDR3 nucleotides read TGTGCCAGCAGTCTCTGGGCGGGGGAGGAAGAGACCCAGTACTTC.